These 13 T cell receptor beta chains were all obtained from the same sample, sequenced in a study of glioma-infiltrating T cells. TCR alpha and beta CDR3 regions were amplified from RNA using iRepertoire nested multiplex PCR. In TCRdb, the multiplex PCR reads were re-called with MiXCR into one record per CDR3 protein. Of approximately 90,000 distinct CDR3 sequences in the sample, roughly 23% are singletons; the top ten hold 6.7%. The sequencing input was glioma tissue, nonneoplastic brain tissue, or PBMCs (not recorded which). The source is a human donor with low-grade glioma or glioblastoma, undergoing nonglioma brain surgery, or in good health (not recorded which).

This clonotype was observed many times. The chain combines TRBV15 with TRBJ2-1; no clear D. Per germline, CDR1 LNHNV and CDR2 YYDKDF (reference sequence). This CDR3 is built from 13 residues. Trimming took off 1 base at V and 4 bases at J, with 5 bases between the two ends. As DNA, the CDR3 is TGTGCCACCAGCAGAGTAAGGTACAATGAGCAGTTCTTC. It encodes CATSRVRYNEQFF.

This clonotype was recorded at least ten times. The J gene is TRBJ1-2, the V gene TRBV10-3; D not resolved. This CDR3 spans 15 amino acids. Germline V CDR1 and CDR2: ENHRY, SYGVKD. The V gene lost 4 bases and the J gene lost 8 bases, with 20 bases spanning the gap. The CDR3 DNA is TGTGCCATCAGTGGATCAGGCGAAGGTCTGAGGGGCTACACCTTC. Amino acid sequence: CAISGSGEGLRGYTF.

In its sample, this clonotype was seen many times. V usage is TRBV6-1 and J usage is TRBJ2-2; 7 bases are a match to TRBD1. Germline CDR1 reads MNHNS; CDR2 reads SASEGT. V lost 8 bases to trimming and J lost 4 bases; unmatched junction nucleotides: 4. CDR3 length equals 13 residues. CDR3 DNA sequence: TGTGCCAGCGGGGGACAGACCACCGGGGAGCTGTTTTTT. Its translation: CASGGQTTGELFF.

This clonotype was found many times. J is TRBJ2-7 and V is TRBV6-1, with D maybe TRBD1 (6 bases). The germline CDR1 and CDR2 sequences are MNHNS and SASEGT. The CDR3 covers 16 residues. V was pared by 4 bases and J by 2 bases, with 18 bases between. The CDR3 bases are TGTGCCAGCAGTGCCCTAACAGGGAGCAAGGCCTACGAGCAGTACTTC. Translating gives CASSALTGSKAYEQYF.

Regarding this clonotype: A much larger clone sits a single nucleotide away, making a read error possible. This chain joins TRBV6-1 and TRBJ1-3; D may be TRBD1 (5 bases). V gave up 8 bases and J gave up 1 base, with 15 bases separating them. The length of the CDR3 is 15 residues. CDR1 is MNHNS and CDR2 is SASEGT in the germline V gene. CDR3 protein: CASCIQQDSGNTIYF. CDR3 coding DNA: TGTGCCAGCTGTATACAACAGGATTCTGGAAACACCATATATTTT.

A remark on this clonotype: Compared with germline, one end of the junction differs, possibly owing to a read error. The rearrangement uses TRBV15 and TRBJ1-3; D is perhaps TRBD1 (5 bases). This CDR3 has 17 residues. The germline CDR1 and CDR2 sequences are LNHNV and YYDKDF (reference sequence). The CDR3 sequence: CATIRDRAGSGGDTIYF. The CDR3 nucleotides are TGTGCCACCATCAGAGATCGGGCAGGTTCGGGGGGAGACACCATATATTTT.

This chain joins TRBV6-6 and TRBJ2-1, with unresolved D. The CDR3 runs to 15 residues. Germline V CDR1 and CDR2: MNHNY, SVGAGI (reference sequence). The V and J ends lost 6 bases and 10 bases respectively, with 22 bases between them. The CDR3: CASSPRRTSSHEQFF. CDR3 coding DNA: TGTGCCAGCAGCCCTAGACGGACCAGCTCCCACGAGCAGTTCTTC.

The sample holds many counts of this clonotype. CDR3: CASSSTWTETQYF. The CDR3 region has the DNA TGTGCCAGCAGTTCTACTTGGACTGAGACCCAGTACTTC. The chain joins TRBV3-1 to TRBJ2-5; D might be TRBD2 (5 bases). V lost 6 bases, J lost 5 bases, and 13 bases lay in between. CDR3 length: 13 amino acids. The germline CDR1 and CDR2 sequences are LGHDT and YNNKEL (reference sequence).

This clonotype was counted many times. As DNA, the CDR3 is TGTGCCAGCTCACCATCAAGGGAACAGGGGGCCAGGGATGGCTACACCTTC. It codes for CASSPSREQGARDGYTF. The chain employs TRBV18 and TRBJ1-2; 9 bases fit TRBD1. This CDR3 contains 17 residues. Trimming removed 2 bases from V and 6 bases from J; junction bases left unmatched: 13. Looked up from germline, CDR1 is KGHSH and CDR2 is LQKENI. Complete variable domain (other parts from reference TRBV18 and TRBJ1-2): NAGVMQNPRHLVRRRGQEARLRCSPMKGHSHVYWYRQLPEEGLKFMVYLQKENIIDESGMPKERFSAEFPKEGPSILRIQQVVRGDSAAYFCASSPSREQGARDGYTFGSGTRLTVV.

The table lists this clonotype with many counts. V is TRBV6-1 and J is TRBJ2-1; D ambiguous. The germline V and J ends were trimmed by 5 bases and 0 bases, with 11 bases remaining between them. Germline V gene data show CDR1 as MNHNS and CDR2 as SASEGT. This CDR3 is built from 15 residues. The CDR3 loop reads CASSSRRASYNEQFF. CDR3 bases: TGTGCCAGCAGTTCCCGACGGGCCTCCTACAATGAGCAGTTCTTC.

This clonotype occurred many times. The chain links TRBV2 to TRBJ1-3; D is possibly TRBD1 (6 bases). The V end was cut by 5 bases, the J end by 2 bases, with 13 bases between. The CDR3 contains 15 residues. Germline CDR1 reads SNHLY; CDR2 reads FYNNEI. CDR3 in DNA: TGTGCCAGCAGTTCTCAACAGGGAACTGGAAACACCATATATTTT. It translates to CASSSQQGTGNTIYF.

This clonotype showed up many times. The J gene is TRBJ2-1, the V gene TRBV20-1; D remains unclear. CDR1 and CDR2 (germline): DFQATT, SNEGSKA (reference sequence). V dropped 2 bases and J dropped 4 bases, with 6 bases sitting between them. This CDR3 has 12 residues. The CDR3 coding sequence is TGCAGTGCTAGATGGCGTTACAATGAGCAGTTCTTC. This translates into CSARWRYNEQFF.

This clonotype was counted many times. The chain uses TRBV20-1 and TRBJ1-1; no clear D. Trimming removed 3 bases at V and 1 base at J, with 9 bases between. This CDR3 spans 13 amino acids. Germline V lookup: CDR1 DFQATT, CDR2 SNEGSKA (reference sequence). The DNA for the CDR3 is TGCAGTGCTAGTTTAAGCAGGAACACTGAAGCTTTCTTT. Translating gives CSASLSRNTEAFF.